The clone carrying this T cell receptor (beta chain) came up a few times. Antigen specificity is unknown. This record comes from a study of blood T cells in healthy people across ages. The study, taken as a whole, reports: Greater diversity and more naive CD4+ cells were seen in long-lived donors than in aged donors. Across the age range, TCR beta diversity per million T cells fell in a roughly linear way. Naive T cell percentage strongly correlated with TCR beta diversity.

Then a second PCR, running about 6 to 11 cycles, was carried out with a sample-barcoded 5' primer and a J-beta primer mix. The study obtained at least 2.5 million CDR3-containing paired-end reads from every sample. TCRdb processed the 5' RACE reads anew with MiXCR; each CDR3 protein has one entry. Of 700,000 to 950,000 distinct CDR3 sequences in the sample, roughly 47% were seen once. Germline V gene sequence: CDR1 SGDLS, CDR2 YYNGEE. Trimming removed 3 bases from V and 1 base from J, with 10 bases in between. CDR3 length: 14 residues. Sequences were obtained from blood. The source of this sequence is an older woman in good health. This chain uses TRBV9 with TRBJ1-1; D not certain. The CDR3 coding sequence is TGTGCCAGCAGCGGACTAACAGCGAACACTGAAGCTTTCTTT. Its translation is CASSGLTANTEAFF.